Listed here are 5 T cell receptor beta chains from one sample, sequenced in a study of blood T cell repertoires in COVID-19. Sequenced by immunoSEQ multiplex PCR; TCRdb stores in-frame clones only, minus some. The sample carries over 150,000 clones, about 90% recorded once. The source material was PBMCs or T cells enriched from blood (not recorded which). The receptors derive from a woman in her forties or fifties who had recovered from COVID-19.

The genes are TRBV9 and TRBJ1-1, with D perhaps matching TRBD1 (5 bases). Deletions cut 5 bases from V and 1 base from J, with 9 bases between. This CDR3 comprises 13 residues. The germline CDR1 and CDR2 sequences are SGDLS and YYNGEE. The chain's CDR3 is CASSYGQNTEAFF. DNA for the CDR3: TGTGCCAGCAGTTACGGACAGAACACTGAAGCTTTCTTT. The whole variable domain, filled in from reference TRBV9 and TRBJ1-1, reads DSGVTQTPKHLITATGQRVTLRCSPRSGDLSVYWYQQSLDQGLQFLIQYYNGEERAKGNILERFSAQQFPDLHSELNLSSLELGDSALYFCASSYGQNTEAFFGQGTRLTVV.

The V and J genes are TRBV6-2 or TRBV6-3 and TRBJ2-5, with D possibly being TRBD2 (7 bases). Trimming took off 2 bases at V and 5 bases at J, with 12 bases between the two ends. The germline CDR1 and CDR2 sequences are MNHEY and SVGEGT. This CDR3 comprises 14 residues. CDR3 bases: TGTGCCAGCAGTTACCTAGGGGGAGGGGAGACCCAGTACTTC. This codes for CASSYLGGGETQYF.

The rearrangement joins TRBV5-4 to TRBJ2-2; 7 bases line up with TRBD1. The CDR3 extends over 16 amino acids. Germline lookup yields CDR1 SGHNT and CDR2 YYREEE (reference sequence). The V and J ends lost 3 bases and 4 bases, in that order; junction bases with no gene match: 9. Written as DNA, the CDR3 is TGTGCCAGCAGCTCCACTACAGGGGTGGGCACCGGGGAGCTGTTTTTT. This codes for CASSSTTGVGTGELFF.

V and J are TRBV7-9 and TRBJ2-1, with D uncertain. This CDR3 spans 15 amino acids. The germline V gene encodes CDR1 SEHNR and CDR2 FQNEAQ (reference sequence). Trimming pared 1 base from V and 0 bases from J, leaving 7 bases between. The CDR3, as DNA: TGTGCCAGCAGCTTAGGCGGCCGCTCCTACAATGAGCAGTTCTTC. Translation gives CASSLGGRSYNEQFF.

The chain employs TRBV30 and TRBJ1-2, with 7 bases lining up with TRBD1. CDR3 length: 16 residues. The germline CDR1 and CDR2 sequences are GTSNPN and SVGIG (reference sequence). J gave up 8 bases and V 0 bases, and 15 bases lay outside the gene matches. As DNA, the CDR3 is TGTGCCTGGAGTGTACTTAAGATCACAGGGGTTCGGGGCTACACCTTC. Its translation: CAWSVLKITGVRGYTF.